This T cell receptor (beta chain) was identified in a study of blood T cell repertoires in COVID-19. Study-wide background: Samples taken during acute and convalescent COVID-19 were collected in the United States, Italy and Spain.

Patients from Seattle were sampled longitudinally, starting during active infection. J lost 0 bases, V lost 4 bases, and 7 bases had no gene match. Germline loops: CDR1 SEHNR, CDR2 FQNEAQ (reference sequence). CDR3 size: 16 residues. Per the original methods: Amplification with reference gene primers provided the estimates of nucleated cell counts. The protocol was immunoSEQ multiplex PCR, while the TCRdb copy is restricted to in-frame clones and leaves out a portion. V and J calls and clone size are those listed in that table; D and trimming were worked out from the DNA. The sample has 450,000 or so clones; 80% to 90% are singletons.

This sequence originates from a man between 18 and 29 years old with COVID-19, enrolled during active disease. This chain links TRBV7-9 with TRBJ2-3, with 7 bases that match TRBD2. Sequencing used peripheral blood. The CDR3 DNA reads TGTGCCAGCAGCTCCCCACTAGCGTCTAGCACAGATACGCAGTATTTT. As protein: CASSSPLASSTDTQYF.